This T cell receptor beta chain came from a study of vaccination and CD4 T cells after COVID-19. About the research overall: For post-vaccine samples, collection took place a median about 75 days after dose two, ranging from 14 to 241. General study points: Convalescent patients showed a median 86.3% of reactive clones that were seen only post-vaccination. Spike mono-reactivity held for 304 of 307 vaccine-specific clones in convalescent patients. A nonsignificant rise from about 20 to 38 was seen in the median number of SARS-CoV-2-reactive clonotypes.

V was clipped by 7 bases and J by 3 bases, with 12 bases between them. The CDR3 consists of 13 residues. Germline V gives CDR1 LNHNV, CDR2 YYDKDF (reference sequence). A note on this clonotype: Its target is unknown.

Each CDR3 protein is one row after TCRdb ran MiXCR on the PCR reads. The sample lists 21,000 or so distinct CDR3 sequences; 58% were seen once. The starting material was CD4+ T cells from blood, obtained before SARS-CoV-2 vaccination. This clonotype originated in a human donor who had recovered from COVID-19. The chain has TRBV15 and TRBJ1-1; D unresolved. CDR3 sequence (DNA): TGTGCCACCAAGCGCGCAAGCTACACTGAAGCTTTCTTT. Encoded protein: CATKRASYTEAFF.